The sequence of this T cell receptor (beta chain) was determined in a study of blood T cell repertoires in COVID-19. This CDR3 has 16 amino acids. The V gene's germline CDR1 is SGHRS and CDR2 YFSETQ. V lost 0 bases and J lost 4; bases outside the gene matches: 9. Data came from immunoSEQ multiplex PCR; TCRdb stores just in-frame clones and leaves some out. The sample includes about 230,000 clones, around 84% of them seen just once. The clonotype comes from a woman older than 75 with active or convalescent COVID-19. This chain connects TRBV5-1 to TRBJ1-1; 7 bases line up with TRBD1. The material sequenced was peripheral blood. The CDR3 DNA is TGCGCCAGCAGCTTGGATCCAGGGGGTTCGGGCACTGAAGCTTTCTTT. Encoded protein: CASSLDPGGSGTEAFF.